This T cell receptor (beta chain) was observed in a study of cytomegalovirus exposure and HLA in healthy donors. Study-level findings and limits: The study put 160 or so TCR beta chains on its list as cytomegalovirus-associated. Within a later analysis, the majority of CMV-associated TCR beta chains appeared HLA-restricted.

As concerns this clone: Its specificity is not known.

The CDR3 has 15 amino acids. The ends lost 5 bases at V and 8 bases at J; junction bases unmatched: 13. Germline V gene lookup returns CDR1 SGHTA and CDR2 FQGTGA. A multiplex PCR was run with 60 Vbeta primers and 13 Jbeta primers. TCRdb's copy holds only in-frame clones and misses some; the assay was immunoSEQ multiplex PCR. The table lists some 140,000 clones, around 79% of them singletons. Sequencing input: PBMCs. The clonotype originates from a young man in good health and CMV-seropositive. This chain links TRBV7-3 with TRBJ1-2; 8 positions match TRBD1. CDR3 loop: CASSLPDRAVGGYTF. CDR3 DNA: TGTGCCAGCAGCCTCCCGGACAGGGCGGTCGGCGGCTACACCTTC.